These T cell receptor beta chains were read from a single sample in a study of blood T cell repertoires in COVID-19. Repertoires were generated with immunoSEQ multiplex PCR, while TCRdb's copy carries only in-frame clones and drops some. In the table there are about 240,000 clones, roughly 87% of which are singletons. The specimen was PBMCs or T cells enriched from blood (not recorded which). Receptors were obtained from a woman aged 25-40 years with acute COVID-19. CDR3s include the opening cysteine and the closing phenylalanine or tryptophan. The D gene is left open where the match is weak. Clone size is shown for a subset of rows, as once, few, many or a class of expanded clone.

TRBJ1-5 . TRBV19 TRBD1 CASSIGTGLNQPQHF TGTGCCAGTAGTATAGGGACAGGATTAAATCAGCCCCAGCATTTT
TRBJ2-1 . TRBV7-9 TRBD2 CASSELGLAGNEQFF TGTGCCAGCAGCGAGCTGGGGCTAGCGGGGAATGAGCAGTTCTTC
TRBJ2-2 . TRBV18 . CASSLRRGLTGELFF TGTGCCAGCTCACTTCGGCGGGGGCTCACCGGGGAGCTGTTTTTT
TRBJ2-7 . TRBV27 TRBD1 CASSLFGTGGEQYF TGTGCCAGCAGTTTATTTGGGACAGGGGGCGAGCAGTACTTC
TRBJ1-3 once TRBV6-2/TRBV6-3 TRBD1 CASSSRPRTGTGNTIYF TGTGCCAGCAGTTCTCGGCCCAGGACAGGGACTGGAAACACCATATATTTT
TRBJ1-2 . TRBV19 TRBD1 CASELGTGYGYTF TGTGCCAGTGAACTGGGGACAGGGTATGGCTACACCTTC
TRBJ1-1 . TRBV2 . CASSEAREVAFF TGTGCCAGCAGTGAAGCGCGGGAGGTAGCTTTCTTT
TRBJ2-7 . TRBV5-1 . CASSIAPEGVGYEQYF TGCGCCAGCAGCATAGCACCCGAGGGGGTGGGTTACGAGCAGTACTTC
TRBJ2-7 . TRBV4-1 . CASSQARTVEQYF TGCGCCAGCAGCCAAGCCCGGACTGTTGAGCAGTACTTC
TRBJ1-1 . TRBV11-2 . CASSLEQGTEAFF TGTGCCAGCAGCTTAGAACAGGGCACTGAAGCTTTCTTT
TRBJ1-1 . TRBV29-1 . CSVGGGMTLRQAFF TGCAGCGTTGGGGGGGGAATGACCCTGAGACAAGCTTTCTTT
TRBJ2-1 . TRBV24-1 TRBD2 CATSKTSGEYNEQFF TGTGCCACCAGCAAGACTAGCGGGGAGTACAATGAGCAGTTCTTC
TRBJ1-1 . TRBV25-1 . CASSAAGAENTEAFF TGTGCCAGCAGTGCCGCAGGGGCGGAGAACACTGAAGCTTTCTTT
TRBJ1-1 . TRBV7-2 . CASSLAGDREAFF TGTGCCAGCAGCTTAGCAGGGGATCGCGAAGCTTTCTTT
TRBJ2-3 . TRBV5-6 . CASSLDGLPTDTQYF TGTGCCAGCAGCTTGGACGGACTACCCACAGATACGCAGTATTTT
TRBJ1-1 . TRBV18 . CASSPLRVETEAFF TGTGCCAGCTCACCCCTCAGGGTGGAGACTGAAGCTTTCTTT
TRBJ2-1 . TRBV27 TRBD2 CASSFLAGGYNEQFF TGTGCCAGCAGTTTTCTAGCGGGGGGGTACAATGAGCAGTTCTTC
TRBJ1-1 . TRBV30 . CAWTNFKILGTGGAAFF TGTGCCTGGACCAACTTCAAAATTCTGGGGACCGGCGGGGCGGCTTTCTTT
TRBJ1-2 . TRBV15 TRBD1 CATSRGQGYGYTF TGTGCCACCAGCAGAGGACAGGGTTATGGTTACACCTTC
TRBJ2-4 . TRBV5-1 TRBD1 CASSLSGGMAKNIQYF TGCGCCAGCAGCTTGTCAGGGGGAATGGCCAAAAACATTCAGTACTTC
TRBJ1-5 . TRBV5-8 . CASSFPDKAQPQHF TGTGCCAGCAGCTTCCCTGACAAGGCTCAGCCCCAGCATTTT
TRBJ1-4 . TRBV3-1/TRBV3-2 TRBD1 CASRGQGANEKLFF TGTGCCAGCAGGGGACAGGGTGCTAATGAAAAACTGTTTTTT
TRBJ2-7 . TRBV4-1 . CASSQEPTGLYEQYF TGCGCCAGCAGCCAGGAACCAACAGGCCTATACGAGCAGTACTTC
TRBJ2-7 . TRBV13 . CASRFRGAAYEQYF TGTGCCAGCAGGTTCAGGGGGGCTGCGTACGAGCAGTACTTC
TRBJ2-2 . TRBV1 . CTSSQDDGTSRRKNTGELFF TGCACCAGCAGCCAAGACGACGGGACTAGTCGACGGAAGAACACCGGGGAGCTGTTTTTT
TRBJ1-5 . TRBV19 TRBD1 CASSATGRTNQPQHF TGTGCCAGTAGTGCGACAGGGAGGACCAATCAGCCCCAGCATTTT
TRBJ2-7 few TRBV27 TRBD1 CASSSFSGQGETYEQYF TGTGCCAGCAGTTCCTTCAGTGGACAGGGGGAGACCTACGAGCAGTACTTC
TRBJ1-5 . TRBV19 . CASIEGNSQPQHF TGTGCCAGTATCGAGGGTAATAGCCAGCCCCAGCATTTT
TRBJ2-7 once TRBV27 . CASSPEQVSSYEQYF TGTGCCAGCAGTCCTGAACAGGTCTCCTCCTACGAGCAGTACTTC
TRBJ2-1 . TRBV29-1 . CSVSPTDYNEQFF TGCAGCGTTTCACCGACAGACTACAATGAGCAGTTCTTC
TRBJ1-6 . TRBV6-5 . CASSQGQGSPLHF TGTGCCAGCAGTCAGGGTCAGGGTTCACCCCTCCACTTT
TRBJ1-1 . TRBV12-3/TRBV12-4 . CASSVRSVEAFF TGTGCCAGCAGTGTCAGGTCTGTTGAAGCTTTCTTT
TRBJ1-1 . TRBV5-1 TRBD1 CASSEDRQTEAFF TGCGCCAGCAGCGAGGACAGGCAGACTGAAGCTTTCTTT
TRBJ2-2 . TRBV7-9 . CASSPRTANTGELFF TGTGCCAGCAGCCCCAGGACAGCGAACACCGGGGAGCTGTTTTTT
TRBJ2-5 . TRBV6-1 . CASSESRTAVETQYF TGTGCCAGCAGTGAAAGTCGAACAGCGGTGGAGACCCAGTACTTC
TRBJ1-4 . TRBV28 . CASSLSGEEKLFF TGTGCCAGCAGTTTGTCGGGGGAAGAAAAACTGTTTTTT
TRBJ1-6 . TRBV30 . CAWNPLQGIGSPLHF TGTGCCTGGAACCCTCTACAGGGTATTGGTTCACCCCTCCACTTT
TRBJ1-5 . TRBV27 . CASSPTGPYSNQPQHF TGTGCCAGCAGTCCCACAGGCCCCTATAGCAATCAGCCCCAGCATTTT
TRBJ1-4 few TRBV7-9 . CASSPRDEKLFF TGTGCCAGCAGCCCCCGCGATGAAAAACTGTTTTTT
TRBJ1-1 . TRBV7-9 . CASTNPFGGKNTEAFF TGTGCCAGCACCAACCCCTTTGGGGGGAAGAACACTGAAGCTTTCTTT
TRBJ2-7 . TRBV9 . CASSGRGGNYEQYF TGTGCCAGCAGCGGCAGGGGAGGGAACTACGAGCAGTACTTC
TRBJ1-3 . TRBV7-8 . CASSLGHRSGNTIYF TGTGCCAGCAGCCTAGGACACAGGTCTGGAAACACCATATATTTT
TRBJ1-3 . TRBV28 . CASSPVRGSGNTIYF TGTGCCAGCAGTCCGGTCAGGGGCTCTGGAAACACCATATATTTT
TRBJ2-2 . TRBV5-1 . CASSIRQTLGELFF TGCGCCAGCAGCATAAGACAGACGCTCGGGGAGCTGTTTTTT
TRBJ2-3 . TRBV2 TRBD2 CASSLAGSTDTQYF TGTGCCAGCAGTCTAGCGGGGTCCACAGATACGCAGTATTTT
TRBJ1-6 . TRBV27 TRBD1 CASSFRPGTVSNSPLHF TGTGCCAGCAGTTTTCGTCCCGGGACAGTTTCTAATTCACCCCTCCACTTT
TRBJ2-1 . TRBV10-3 . CAISGGGDGNNEQFF TGTGCCATCAGTGGCGGAGGCGACGGGAACAATGAGCAGTTCTTC
TRBJ1-1 . TRBV13 TRBD1 CASSLPGQGFTEAFF TGTGCCAGCAGCCTACCGGGACAGGGCTTCACTGAAGCTTTCTTT
TRBJ1-3 . TRBV7-9 TRBD1 CASSFRTGLSSGNTIYF TGTGCCAGCAGCTTTCGGACAGGCCTAAGCTCTGGAAACACCATATATTTT
TRBJ1-1 . TRBV19 . CASTLSQENTEAFF TGTGCCAGTACCCTATCACAGGAGAACACTGAAGCTTTCTTT
TRBJ2-7 . TRBV6-5 TRBD1 CASGRDRGHEQYF TGTGCCAGCGGCCGGGACAGGGGCCACGAGCAGTACTTC
TRBJ2-3 . TRBV6-4 TRBD1 CASRAGTGADTQYF TGTGCCAGCAGAGCCGGGACAGGGGCAGATACGCAGTATTTT
TRBJ1-5 . TRBV27 . CASREAGDSNQPQHF TGTGCCAGCAGGGAGGCAGGGGATAGCAATCAGCCCCAGCATTTT
TRBJ1-1 . TRBV5-1 . CASSLGGEGNTEAFF TGCGCCAGCAGCTTGGGGGGCGAAGGTAACACTGAAGCTTTCTTT